The source of this T cell receptor (beta chain) is a study of control samples from healthy donors and cancer patients. Clones were read by immunoSEQ multiplex PCR, and TCRdb kept only the in-frame ones, dropping some. Among some 78,000 clones listed, roughly 89% were seen once. V shed 5 bases and J 5 bases; nucleotides not matched to a gene: 6. CDR1 SNHLY and CDR2 FYNNEI come from the germline V gene. CDR3 length: 14 residues. The chain joins TRBV2 to TRBJ1-1, with 9 bases identical to TRBD1. This sequence was found in a woman between 55 and 75 years old in good health. The specimen sequenced was blood. The CDR3 is CASSRDRVLTEAFF. The CDR3, as DNA: TGTGCCAGCAGTCGGGACAGGGTGTTGACTGAAGCTTTCTTT.